These 9 T cell receptor beta chains came from one sample sequenced in a study of T-cell reconstitution after alpha-beta-depleted transplantation in children. The authors prepared the TCRbeta library with unique molecular identifiers. Via MiXCR, TCRdb re-called the PCR reads, giving one row per CDR3 protein. This repertoire shows about 830,000 distinct CDR3 sequences, roughly 15% found once; its top ten account for 5%. Material: PBMCs, mostly from graft donor cells, obtained 360 days after TCRalphabeta/CD19-depleted stem cell transplant. The origin of the receptors is a male patient younger than 18 who had a stem cell transplant for acute lymphoblastic leukemia, so the T cells may come from the graft donor.

This clonotype showed up just a few times. This chain links TRBV29-1 with TRBJ2-7; possible D gene TRBD1, 6 bases. The length of the CDR3 is 14 residues. Per the germline V gene, CDR1 is SQVTM and CDR2 is ANQGSEA. Trimming removed 4 bases from V and 0 bases from J, with 13 bases in between. The CDR3: CSVVTGPTSYEQYF. The CDR3 DNA reads TGCAGCGTTGTTACAGGGCCGACCTCCTACGAGCAGTACTTC.

The chain carries TRBV14 and TRBJ2-1; D not resolved. Trimming took 0 bases from V and 8 from J, leaving 17 bases between them. Germline-derived CDR1 and CDR2 are SGHDN and FVKESK. This CDR3 has 16 amino acids. CDR3 in DNA: TGTGCCAGCAGCCAAGAGGGGTACAGATATCATGATGAGCAGTTCTTC. Translated: CASSQEGYRYHDEQFF.

This clonotype was observed a handful of times. The chain is built from TRBV12-3 or TRBV12-4 and TRBJ1-5, with 7 positions matching TRBD1. There are 15 residues in the CDR3. Trimming cost V 5 bases and J 3 bases; bases outside gene matches: 7. CDR3 region: CASSPDREPNQPQHF. DNA for the CDR3: TGTGCCAGCAGTCCCGACAGGGAACCCAATCAGCCCCAGCATTTT.

This clonotype has a handful of counts. The V and J genes are TRBV12-3 or TRBV12-4 and TRBJ2-5, with D unclear. The CDR3 contains 15 residues. V was shortened by 5 bases and J by 0 bases, with 13 bases between the two germline ends. The CDR3 DNA follows: TGTGCCAGCAGTCCAATCGGGCGCTACCAAGAGACCCAGTACTTC. This translates into CASSPIGRYQETQYF.

CDR3 amino acids: CSARDSANYGYTF. The CDR3, as DNA: TGCAGTGCCCGGGACAGCGCTAACTATGGCTACACCTTC. The chain joins TRBV20-1 to TRBJ1-2, with TRBD1 identical over 7 bases. CDR3 length: 13 residues. Trimming cost V 6 bases and J 0 bases; bases outside gene matches: 4. Germline V gene data show CDR1 as DFQATT and CDR2 as SNEGSKA (reference sequence).

The rearrangement uses TRBV5-1 and TRBJ1-2; D remains unclear. Germline CDR1 reads SGHRS; CDR2 reads YFSETQ. The V end lost 4 bases, the J end lost 4 bases, and 14 bases lay between the germline ends. CDR3 length: 14 amino acids. DNA for the CDR3: TGCGCCAGCAGCCCCCTCGCGAGGGCCTATGGCTACACCTTC. It translates to CASSPLARAYGYTF.

This clonotype came up a few times. The rearrangement joins TRBV20-1 to TRBJ1-5; D unclear. Trimming pared 3 bases from V and 2 bases from J, leaving 11 bases between. Germline V gene lookup returns CDR1 DFQATT and CDR2 SNEGSKA (reference sequence). The CDR3 is 14 amino acids. CDR3 DNA sequence: TGCAGTGCTAGCCCAGCTGAAGGCAATCAGCCCCAGCATTTT. Its protein is CSASPAEGNQPQHF.

The chain has TRBV7-9 and TRBJ2-7; D might be TRBD1 or TRBD2, each matching 6 bases. Between the trimmed V and J ends, which lost 5 bases and 3 bases, there was a span of 17 bases. This CDR3 region has 15 residues. The germline V gene has CDR1 SEHNR and CDR2 FQNEAQ (reference sequence). The CDR3, as DNA: TGTGCCAGCAGCCCTAGGGCCAGGGGAGGCTACGAGCAGTACTTC. Translation gives CASSPRARGGYEQYF.

CDR3 sequence reads: CASSPGMVTFF. CDR3 bases: TGTGCCAGCAGCCCTGGGATGGTGACGTTCTTC. The gene calls are TRBV7-6 and TRBJ2-1; D is ambiguous. Per the germline V gene, CDR1 is SGHVS and CDR2 is FNYEAQ. This CDR3 is built from 11 residues. With 5 bases removed from V and 15 bases from J, the gap between germline ends came to 14 bases.